This TCR beta chain was recorded in a study of shared clonotypes between healthy human individuals. The V gene end was trimmed by 0 bases and the J gene end by 1 base; junction bases not matched to a gene: 5. CDR3 length equals 16 residues. Germline CDR1 is SGHAT and CDR2 is FQNNGV. TCRdb's table, derived via immunoSEQ multiplex PCR, lists solely in-frame clones and lacks some. The profile shows about 2.4 million clones, over 85% of them singletons. V is TRBV11-2 and J is TRBJ2-5; TRBD2 agrees at 7 bases. The sequenced material came from naive CD4+ T cells from PBMCs. This sample's subset: CD45RA+ positively selected. The receptor comes from a man aged 18 to 30 in good health. Some clones in this sample may be carry-over from other donors' samples. The CDR3 region is CASSLDRGGIQETQYF. The CDR3 DNA reads as TGTGCCAGCAGCTTAGATCGGGGAGGGATCCAAGAGACCCAGTACTTC.